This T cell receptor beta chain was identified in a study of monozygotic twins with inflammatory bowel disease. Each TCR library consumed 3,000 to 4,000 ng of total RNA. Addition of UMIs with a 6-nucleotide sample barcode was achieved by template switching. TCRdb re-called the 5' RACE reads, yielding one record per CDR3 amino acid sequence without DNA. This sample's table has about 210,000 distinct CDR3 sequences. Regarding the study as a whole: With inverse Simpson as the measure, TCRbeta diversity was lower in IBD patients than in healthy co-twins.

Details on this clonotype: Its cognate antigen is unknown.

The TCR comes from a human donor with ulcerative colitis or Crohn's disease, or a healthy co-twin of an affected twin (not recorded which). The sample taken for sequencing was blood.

This chain's CDR3 is CASSHTDTQYF. J is TRBJ2-3 and V is TRBV6-2 or TRBV6-3. There are 11 residues in the CDR3. Germline V gene sequence: CDR1 MNHEY, CDR2 SVGEGT.